What follows is one TCR beta chain and its context. The data were taken from a study of T cells in Graves' hyperthyroidism and ophthalmopathy. Between the trimmed V and J ends, which lost 5 bases and 0 bases, there was a span of 14 bases. The germline CDR1 and CDR2 sequences are DFQATT and SNEGSKA (reference sequence). This CDR3 comprises 14 residues. Patients aged 18 to 65 with hyperthyroidism were newly diagnosed, with duration under 2 months. Blood was drawn at first hyperthyroidism diagnosis, before any ophthalmopathy symptoms. RNA transcripts yielded amplified TCR beta CDR3 regions. TCR CDR3 regions were first amplified by RT-PCR with HTBI primers. Via MiXCR, TCRdb re-called the multiplex PCR reads, giving one row per CDR3 protein. The sample includes 380,000 or so distinct CDR3 sequences, around an eighth of them seen just once.

J is TRBJ2-7 and V is TRBV20-1; D might be TRBD1 (6 bases). The specimen was blood. The receptor was derived from a man under 40 with Graves' hyperthyroidism that later progressed to Graves' ophthalmopathy. The CDR3 protein is CSAQGLASSYEQYF. CDR3 coding DNA: TGCAGTGCTCAGGGGTTAGCGAGCTCCTACGAGCAGTACTTC.